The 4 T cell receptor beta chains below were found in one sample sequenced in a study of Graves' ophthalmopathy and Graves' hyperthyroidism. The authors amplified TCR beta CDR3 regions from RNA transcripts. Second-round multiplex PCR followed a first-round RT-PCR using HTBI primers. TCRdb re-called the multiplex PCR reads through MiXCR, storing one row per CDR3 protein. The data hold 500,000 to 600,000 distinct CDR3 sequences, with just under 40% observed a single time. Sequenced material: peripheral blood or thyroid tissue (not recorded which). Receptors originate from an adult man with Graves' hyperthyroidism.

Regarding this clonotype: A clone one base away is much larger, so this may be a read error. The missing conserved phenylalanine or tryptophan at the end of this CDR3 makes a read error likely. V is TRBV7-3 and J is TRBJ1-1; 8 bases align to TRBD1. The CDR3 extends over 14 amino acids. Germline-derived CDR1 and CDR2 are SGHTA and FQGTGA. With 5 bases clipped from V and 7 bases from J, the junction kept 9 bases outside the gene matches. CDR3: CASSPGGGGREAFL. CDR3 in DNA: TGTGCCAGCAGCCCAGGGGGCGGGGGTCGTGAAGCTTTCCTT.

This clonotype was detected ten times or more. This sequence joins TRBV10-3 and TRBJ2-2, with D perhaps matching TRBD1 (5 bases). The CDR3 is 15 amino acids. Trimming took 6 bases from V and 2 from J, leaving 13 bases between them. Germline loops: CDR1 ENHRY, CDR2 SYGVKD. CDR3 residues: CAISPTDRNTGELFF. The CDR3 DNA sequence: TGTGCCATCAGCCCTACAGACAGAAACACCGGGGAGCTGTTTTTT.

The DNA for the CDR3 is TGTGCCAGCAGGGACACCCCGGGACAGGCGTACAACGAGCAGTACTTC. Translation gives CASRDTPGQAYNEQYF. This chain uses TRBV2 with TRBJ2-7; 8 bases agree with TRBD1. Per germline, CDR1 SNHLY and CDR2 FYNNEI. Trimming cost V 6 bases and J 5 bases; bases outside gene matches: 15. CDR3 size: 16 residues.

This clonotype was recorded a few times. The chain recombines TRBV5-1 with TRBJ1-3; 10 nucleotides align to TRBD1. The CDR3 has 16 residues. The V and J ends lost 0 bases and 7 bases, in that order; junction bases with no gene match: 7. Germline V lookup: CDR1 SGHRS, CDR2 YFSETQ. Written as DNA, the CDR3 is TGCGCCAGCAGCTTGGCCTTGGGACAGGGGCGGAACACCATATATTTT. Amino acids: CASSLALGQGRNTIYF.